The 29 T cell receptor beta chains below all came from one sample that was sequenced in a study of OX40 agonist ivuxolimab in advanced cancers. Sequencing used immunoSEQ multiplex PCR; TCRdb keeps in-frame clones, though not all of them. The repertoire holds more than 65,000 clones, over 90% seen once, with approximately 14% in the top ten. The sequenced sample was CD4+ or CD8+ T cells sorted from blood, obtained in a trial of the OX40 agonist ivuxolimab. The receptors come from an adult with an advanced solid tumor such as melanoma, head and neck, liver or kidney cancer.

The chain employs TRBV18 and TRBJ2-1; 7 bases map to TRBD2. The V and J ends lost 2 bases and 5 bases, in that order; junction bases with no gene match: 6. The CDR3 runs 15 residues. Germline V lookup: CDR1 KGHSH, CDR2 LQKENI. CDR3 nucleotides: TGTGCCAGCTCACCAAGCGGGAACAGTAACAATGAGCAGTTCTTC. This gives the protein CASSPSGNSNNEQFF.

This chain uses TRBV7-9 with TRBJ1-5; D unclear. Germline lookup yields CDR1 SEHNR and CDR2 FQNEAQ (reference sequence). The CDR3 totals 13 residues. V was pared by 3 bases and J by 5 bases, with 8 bases between. CDR3: CASSLSLDQPQHF. CDR3 DNA: TGTGCCAGCAGCTTGTCCCTGGATCAGCCCCAGCATTTT.

In DNA form, the CDR3 reads TGTGCCATCAGTACCGATATGAACACTGAAGCTTTCTTT. Translation gives CAISTDMNTEAFF. The rearrangement joins TRBV10-3 to TRBJ1-1; D remains unclear. Germline loops: CDR1 ENHRY, CDR2 SYGVKD. The CDR3 totals 13 residues. V was shortened by 5 bases and J by 0 bases, with 7 bases between the two germline ends.

This rearrangement joins TRBV2 to TRBJ2-7; 11 bases are a match to TRBD1. Germline values: CDR1 SNHLY, CDR2 FYNNEI. The CDR3 spans 16 residues. Trimming cost V 7 bases and J 2 bases; bases outside gene matches: 10. Written as DNA, the CDR3 is TGTGCCAGCATCGGGACAGGGGGTAGACATACCTACGAGCAGTACTTC. It encodes CASIGTGGRHTYEQYF. The full variable domain, in which reference TRBV2 and TRBJ2-7 provide the parts outside the CDR3, is EPEVTQTPSHQVTQMGQEVILRCVPISNHLYFYWYRQILGQKVEFLVSFYNNEISEKSEIFDDQFSVERPDGSNFTLKIRSTKLEDSAMYFCASIGTGGRHTYEQYFGPGTRLTVT.

The rearrangement links TRBV5-6 to TRBJ2-7, with D perhaps TRBD1 (6 bases). This CDR3 has 14 residues. Trimming removed 5 bases at V and 5 bases at J, with 17 bases between. CDR1 is SGHDT, CDR2 YYEEEE, per germline. The CDR3 is CASSFGTSLHEQYF. The CDR3 DNA follows: TGTGCCAGCAGTTTCGGGACAAGCCTCCACGAGCAGTACTTC.

The V call is TRBV7-8, the J call TRBJ1-4; D gene uncertain. V was trimmed by 5 bases and J by 8 bases, leaving 18 bases between them. The CDR3 consists of 15 residues. CDR1 is SGHVS and CDR2 is FQNEAQ in the germline V gene. The DNA for the CDR3 is TGTGCCAGCAGCCCTAGAGGGATTGATAAGGAAAAACTGTTTTTT. Protein product: CASSPRGIDKEKLFF.

This clone has more than one count but fewer than ten. The chain has TRBV9 and TRBJ1-2; 7 bases map to TRBD1. The CDR3 loop spans 14 amino acids. The germline gives CDR1 SGDLS, CDR2 YYNGEE. Trimming took 3 bases from V and 0 from J; bases not matched to a gene: 2. The CDR3 region is CASSEGQSNYGYTF. DNA for the CDR3: TGTGCCAGCAGCGAGGGACAGTCTAACTATGGCTACACCTTC.

V usage is TRBV18 and J usage is TRBJ2-2; D could derive from TRBD1 or TRBD2 (6 bases each). The length of the CDR3 is 16 residues. CDR1 is KGHSH, CDR2 LQKENI, per germline. Trimming pared 4 bases from V and 1 base from J, leaving 13 bases between. The CDR3 loop is CASSRGATRNTGELFF. CDR3 bases: TGTGCCAGCTCACGGGGGGCGACAAGGAACACCGGGGAGCTGTTTTTT.

The rearrangement joins TRBV18 to TRBJ2-1; perhaps D is TRBD1 or TRBD2 (6 bases each). This CDR3 region has 14 residues. The ends were cut back, 1 base at V and 5 bases at J, with 9 bases in the middle. Germline loops: CDR1 KGHSH, CDR2 LQKENI. CDR3 in DNA: TGTGCCAGCTCACCACGGGGGGCGGACAATGAGCAGTTCTTC. Protein sequence: CASSPRGADNEQFF.

The V call is TRBV7-9, the J call TRBJ1-2, with D perhaps TRBD1 (5 bases). V was clipped by 4 bases and J by 6 bases, with 9 bases between them. The CDR3 totals 12 residues. Germline V CDR1 and CDR2: SEHNR, FQNEAQ (reference sequence). CDR3 sequence reads: CASSSLGDGYTF. Here the CDR3 DNA reads TGTGCCAGCAGCTCCCTGGGGGATGGCTACACCTTC.

The rearrangement uses TRBV9 and TRBJ2-7, with D possibly being TRBD1 or TRBD2 (6 bases each). The CDR3 runs 15 residues. Per germline, CDR1 SGDLS and CDR2 YYNGEE. V gave up 0 bases and J gave up 6 bases, with 16 bases separating them. The CDR3 nucleotides read TGTGCCAGCAGCGTAGAGGGGGGAACTACTCGCGAGCAGTACTTC. It encodes CASSVEGGTTREQYF.

V gene TRBV13 combines with J gene TRBJ2-1, with D hard to call. Per the germline V gene, CDR1 is PRHDT and CDR2 is FYEKMQ (reference sequence). CDR3 length equals 14 residues. V lost 5 bases to trimming and J lost 8 bases, with 16 bases between them. The CDR3 here is CASSLTLPAHEQFF. The CDR3 nucleotides are TGTGCCAGCAGCCTGACTCTACCCGCCCATGAGCAGTTCTTC.

The chain has TRBV5-1 and TRBJ2-3, with D uncertain. The V gene's germline CDR1 is SGHRS and CDR2 YFSETQ. The V gene lost 3 bases and the J gene lost 1 base, with 9 bases spanning the gap. The CDR3 extends over 14 amino acids. The CDR3: CASSSGPGTDTQYF. CDR3 nucleotides: TGCGCCAGCAGCTCTGGACCGGGCACAGATACGCAGTATTTT.

The chain joins TRBV7-9 to TRBJ2-1; weak D call: TRBD1 (7 bases). The germline V gene encodes CDR1 SEHNR and CDR2 FQNEAQ (reference sequence). CDR3 length: 15 amino acids. The germline V and J ends were trimmed by 5 bases and 8 bases, with 19 bases remaining between them. The CDR3 DNA reads TGTGCCAGCAGCCTCTACCTGGGCGGGACAGATGAGCAGTTCTTC. It encodes CASSLYLGGTDEQFF. The full variable domain, in which reference TRBV7-9 and TRBJ2-1 provide the parts outside the CDR3, is DTGVSQNPRHKITKRGQNVTFRCDPISEHNRLYWYRQTLGQGPEFLTYFQNEAQLEKSRLLSDRFSAERPKGSFSTLEIQRTEQGDSAMYLCASSLYLGGTDEQFFGPGTRLTVL.

On this clone itself: Germline and junction disagree at one end, which may indicate a read error. This chain links TRBV5-1 with TRBJ2-1; D is unclear. Germline V CDR1 and CDR2: SGHRS, YFSETQ. The CDR3 consists of 12 residues. The CDR3 DNA is TGCGCCAGCAGATTGGGGAACAATGAGCAGTTCTTC. Its translation is CASRLGNNEQFF. Filled out from reference TRBV5-1 and TRBJ2-1, the complete variable domain reads KAGVTQTPRYLIKTRGQQVTLSCSPISGHRSVSWYQQTPGQGLQFLFEYFSETQRNKGNFPGRFSGRQFSNSRSEMNVSTLELGDSALYLCASRLGNNEQFFGPGTRLTVL.

This clone has just a few counts. J is TRBJ1-1 and V is TRBV9; 8 bases match TRBD1. Germline assignment: CDR1 SGDLS and CDR2 YYNGEE. There are 16 residues in the CDR3. With V trimmed by 0 bases and J by 3 bases, 7 bases remained unmatched. CDR3 sequence: CASSVEDRVWDTEAFF. As DNA, the CDR3 is TGTGCCAGCAGCGTAGAGGACAGGGTTTGGGACACTGAAGCTTTCTTT.

The CDR3 is CASSTGLHNEQFF. The CDR3 nucleotides are TGTGCCAGCAGCACCGGGCTCCACAATGAGCAGTTCTTC. The chain employs TRBV5-6 and TRBJ2-1, with no clear D. The germline CDR1 and CDR2 sequences are SGHDT and YYEEEE. The CDR3 totals 13 residues. V dropped 4 bases and J dropped 5 bases, with 10 bases sitting between them. The variable domain in full, with the rest retrieved from reference TRBV5-6 and TRBJ2-1, is DAGVTQSPTHLIKTRGQQVTLRCSPKSGHDTVSWYQQALGQGPQFIFQYYEEEERQRGNFPDRFSGHQFPNYSSELNVNALLLGDSALYLCASSTGLHNEQFFGPGTRLTVL.

The chain joins TRBV6-4 to TRBJ2-1; 10 nucleotides line up with TRBD2. Unmatched junction bases numbered 4, after V lost 6 bases and J lost 5 bases. CDR1 and CDR2 (germline): MRHNA, SNTAGT. This CDR3 contains 14 residues. The CDR3 loop is CASRRLAGNNEQFF. The CDR3 DNA sequence: TGTGCCAGCAGACGACTAGCGGGCAACAATGAGCAGTTCTTC.

V is TRBV4-2 and J is TRBJ1-1; the D is unclear. V was trimmed by 0 bases and J by 5 bases, leaving 13 bases between them. The V gene's germline CDR1 is LGHNA and CDR2 YNFKEQ. The CDR3 length is 15 residues. This chain's CDR3 is CASSQETQAATEAFF. CDR3 coding DNA: TGTGCCAGCAGCCAAGAGACGCAGGCGGCGACTGAAGCTTTCTTT.

The CDR3 region is CASSLYHGQTSTDTQYF. CDR3 bases: TGTGCCAGCAGCTTATATCACGGACAGACTAGCACAGATACGCAGTATTTT. The gene calls are TRBV7-6 and TRBJ2-3, with D tentatively TRBD1 (6 bases). With 2 bases removed from V and 0 bases from J, the gap between germline ends came to 15 bases. Germline assignment: CDR1 SGHVS and CDR2 FNYEAQ. CDR3 size: 17 residues.

The chain couples TRBV19 to TRBJ2-7; 8 bases align to TRBD1. CDR3 length: 15 amino acids. Per the germline V gene, CDR1 is LNHDA and CDR2 is SQIVND (reference sequence). After removal of 4 bases from V and 3 bases from J, the junction contained 8 bases not matched to a gene. The CDR3 DNA sequence: TGTGCCAGTAGTACCGCAGGGGGCGATCTCTACGAGCAGTACTTC. It codes for CASSTAGGDLYEQYF.

Written as DNA, the CDR3 is TGTGCCAGCAAAGGACTAGCGGGAGGGGGCACCGGGGAGCTGTTTTTT. Translating it yields CASKGLAGGGTGELFF. The chain carries TRBV27 and TRBJ2-2; 15 bases match TRBD2. The junction had 4 bases not matched to a gene; V was cut back by 7 bases and J by 4 bases. The CDR3 covers 16 residues. Per the germline V gene, CDR1 is MNHEY and CDR2 is SMNVEV (reference sequence).

The chain links TRBV2 to TRBJ1-5; the D gene is possibly TRBD1 (5 bases). Trimming cost V 5 bases and J 5 bases, with 13 bases left between them. Looked up from germline, CDR1 is SNHLY and CDR2 is FYNNEI. The CDR3 runs 14 residues. The CDR3 reads CASSLRDRYQPQHF. The CDR3 DNA follows: TGTGCCAGCAGTCTCAGGGACCGATATCAGCCCCAGCATTTT.

The chain couples TRBV6-6 to TRBJ2-2; 14 positions match TRBD2. This CDR3 contains 16 residues. The germline V gene has CDR1 MNHNY and CDR2 SVGAGI (reference sequence). With V trimmed by 5 bases and J by 6 bases, 5 bases remained unmatched. CDR3 in DNA: TGTGCCAGCAGTACTCCGGGACTAGCGGGAGCCGGGGAGCTGTTTTTT. This sequence encodes CASSTPGLAGAGELFF.

The CDR3 region is CSVEGREFSEQYF. CDR3 coding DNA: TGCAGCGTTGAGGGTCGGGAGTTCTCCGAGCAGTACTTC. V gene TRBV29-1 combines with J gene TRBJ2-7, with D possibly being TRBD2 (6 bases). This CDR3 is built from 13 residues. Deletions cut 3 bases from V and 6 bases from J, with 15 bases between. Germline CDR1 and CDR2: SQVTM and ANQGSEA.

This clone came up once. The CDR3 DNA is TGTGCCAGCAGCTTAGGCGGAGGGCGGGGCGGTACGCAGTATTTT. This translates into CASSLGGGRGGTQYF. The chain joins TRBV7-2 to TRBJ2-3; possibly TRBD2 for D (6 bases). Trimming pared 1 base from V and 8 bases from J, leaving 16 bases between. CDR3 length equals 15 residues. Germline V gene lookup returns CDR1 SGHTA and CDR2 FQGNSA.

The chain couples TRBV10-3 to TRBJ1-5; 9 nucleotides align to TRBD1. Germline CDR1 and CDR2: ENHRY and SYGVKD. J was trimmed by 5 bases and V by 2 bases; bases with no gene match: 10. This CDR3 is 17 amino acids long. The CDR3 loop reads CAISEGPGTGLDQPQHF. The CDR3 coding sequence is TGTGCCATCAGTGAGGGTCCTGGGACAGGGTTGGATCAGCCCCAGCATTTT.

The chain is built from TRBV21-1 and TRBJ2-7; the table calls TRBD1, which could not be checked here. TRBV21-1 is a listed pseudogene. The CDR3 loop spans 16 amino acids. CDR3 in DNA: TGTGCCAGCAGCGTCCGACAGGGGGCGAGTGAAGGCGAGCAGTACTTC. Protein sequence: CASSVRQGASEGEQYF.

This chain joins TRBV5-6 and TRBJ2-5; D remains ambiguous. The CDR3 sequence is 14 residues long. Germline values: CDR1 SGHDT, CDR2 YYEEEE. V was shortened by 5 bases and J by 4 bases, with 15 bases between the two germline ends. CDR3 coding DNA: TGTGCCAGCAGTTTTGAAGGATACCGAGAGACCCAGTACTTC. This gives the protein CASSFEGYRETQYF.